The entry below describes one T cell receptor beta chain. The data derive from a study of blood T cell repertoires in COVID-19. Original methodology: Amplification of reference gene primers provided the estimated nucleated cell counts. Repertoires were generated with immunoSEQ multiplex PCR, while TCRdb's copy carries only in-frame clones and drops some. V, J and clone size are those of that table, while D and trimming were read from the DNA. The profile shows 50,000 or so clones, about 83% of them singletons. The CDR3 length is 15 residues. In germline, CDR1 is MRHNA, CDR2 SNTAGT. The V segment lost 2 bases and the J segment 5 bases; nucleotides outside the gene matches: 2.

The sequence derives from a man aged 35 to 55 with acute or convalescent COVID-19. The sequencing input was peripheral blood. The rearrangement links TRBV6-4 to TRBJ2-2; 10 nucleotides align to TRBD1. CDR3 coding DNA: TGTGCCAGCAGTGACACGGACAGGGGGACCGGGGAGCTGTTTTTT. This sequence encodes CASSDTDRGTGELFF.